Sequencing of this T cell receptor (beta chain) was carried out in a study of beta chain features in type 1 diabetes. CDR1 and CDR2 from the germline V gene are MNHNY and SVGAGI (reference sequence). The CDR3 covers 16 residues. With 6 bases removed from V and 2 bases from J, the gap between germline ends came to 17 bases. Every isolated RNA sample was fully reverse transcribed, so sequencing captured expressed TCRB transcripts. Libraries were prepared by immunoSEQ multiplex PCR; TCRdb keeps only in-frame clonotypes and omits some of them. The data contain over 700,000 clones, about 17% of them singletons. CD45RO/CCR7/CD25/CD127/CD95/CD27 separated CD4+ naive, central memory, regulatory and stem cell-like memory cells by sorting.

The source is a woman aged 18-29 years in good health. The chain couples TRBV6-6 to TRBJ1-5, with a tentative D call TRBD1 (6 bases). The specimen sequenced was naive CD4+ T cells from blood. CDR3 residues: CASSENQGIGNQPQHF. In DNA form, the CDR3 reads TGTGCCAGCAGCGAGAATCAGGGGATCGGCAATCAGCCCCAGCATTTT.